These 20 T cell receptor beta chains originate from one sample sequenced in a study of blood T cell repertoires in COVID-19. The table came from immunoSEQ multiplex PCR; TCRdb's copy has only in-frame clones and leaves some out. Of about 71,000 clones listed, roughly 84% are singletons. Sequencing was done on a sample of peripheral blood. The receptors stem from a man aged 50 to 59 with active COVID-19.

The V call is TRBV4-1, the J call TRBJ2-3; 7 nucleotides align to TRBD2. The V gene's germline CDR1 is MGHRA and CDR2 YSYEKL. J lost 4 bases, V lost 5 bases, and 6 bases had no gene match. The CDR3 sequence is 14 residues long. The CDR3 nucleotides are TGCGCCAGCAGCACACAGCGGGGAGCAGATACGCAGTATTTT. Its translation: CASSTQRGADTQYF.

The chain employs TRBV6-5 and TRBJ1-4, with TRBD1 matching over 7 bases. The CDR3 is 15 amino acids. V shed 3 bases and J 0 bases; nucleotides not matched to a gene: 1. Germline V lookup: CDR1 MNHEY, CDR2 SVGAGI. CDR3: CASSYGTATNEKLFF. CDR3 DNA: TGTGCCAGCAGTTATGGGACAGCAACTAATGAAAAACTGTTTTTT.

The V and J genes are TRBV5-1 and TRBJ1-1, with 10 bases matching TRBD1. Looked up from germline, CDR1 is SGHRS and CDR2 is YFSETQ. The V gene end was trimmed by 2 bases and the J gene end by 6 bases; junction bases not matched to a gene: 7. The CDR3 consists of 15 residues. The CDR3: CASSLGQGGSAEAFF. As DNA, the CDR3 is TGCGCCAGCAGCTTAGGACAGGGGGGTTCGGCTGAAGCTTTCTTT.

This sequence joins TRBV19 and TRBJ2-1; D is uncertain. The germline V gene has CDR1 LNHDA and CDR2 SQIVND (reference sequence). The CDR3 contains 13 residues. Trimming pared 4 bases from V and 6 bases from J, leaving 10 bases between. The CDR3 is CASSTMTPNEQFF. DNA of the CDR3: TGTGCCAGTAGTACGATGACACCCAATGAGCAGTTCTTC.

This clone came up once. This rearrangement joins TRBV6-5 to TRBJ1-5; a possible D gene is TRBD1 (5 bases). Per the germline V gene, CDR1 is MNHEY and CDR2 is SVGAGI. The ends were cut back, 6 bases at V and 3 bases at J, with 9 bases in the middle. CDR3 size: 13 residues. The CDR3 DNA is TGTGCCAGCAGACAGGTGAACAATCAGCCCCAGCATTTT. Its translation is CASRQVNNQPQHF.

The J gene is TRBJ1-4, the V gene TRBV18; TRBD1 matches 8 bases. The CDR3 extends over 15 amino acids. Germline V gene lookup returns CDR1 KGHSH and CDR2 LQKENI. Losses at the gene ends were 3 bases for V and 4 bases for J; bases not matched to a gene: 4. The CDR3 DNA reads TGTGCCAGCTCACCTCAGGACAGGGATAATGAAAAACTGTTTTTT. Amino acid sequence: CASSPQDRDNEKLFF. Filled out from reference TRBV18 and TRBJ1-4, the complete variable domain reads NAGVMQNPRHLVRRRGQEARLRCSPMKGHSHVYWYRQLPEEGLKFMVYLQKENIIDESGMPKERFSAEFPKEGPSILRIQQVVRGDSAAYFCASSPQDRDNEKLFFGSGTQLSVL.

This clone was counted between two and nine times. The V call is TRBV2, the J call TRBJ2-2; possibly TRBD1 for D (6 bases). The CDR3 spans 13 residues. V was trimmed by 4 bases and J by 7 bases, leaving 10 bases between them. Germline CDR1 is SNHLY and CDR2 is FYNNEI. The CDR3 DNA reads TGTGCCAGCAGTGCACAGGGAGTCGGGGAGCTGTTTTTT. Residues: CASSAQGVGELFF.

The rearrangement uses TRBV30 and TRBJ2-1; D is unresolved. This CDR3 has 12 residues. V lost 0 bases and J 10 bases, leaving 10 bases between the germline ends. In germline, CDR1 is GTSNPN, CDR2 SVGIG (reference sequence). CDR3 in DNA: TGTGCCTGGAGTGTACGAGGATGGGAGCAGTTCTTC. Protein sequence: CAWSVRGWEQFF.

The chain links TRBV14 to TRBJ2-3, with 12 bases identical to TRBD2. The CDR3 has 18 residues. J gave up 3 bases and V 0 bases, and 7 bases lay outside the gene matches. CDR1 SGHDN and CDR2 FVKESK come from the germline V gene. This CDR3 is CASSQESPLAGGTDTQYF. The CDR3 coding sequence is TGTGCCAGCAGCCAAGAGTCCCCACTAGCGGGGGGAACAGATACGCAGTATTTT.

The V call is TRBV19, the J call TRBJ2-1; 10 bases line up with TRBD2. Germline-derived CDR1 and CDR2 are LNHDA and SQIVND (reference sequence). V shed 6 bases and J 8 bases; nucleotides not matched to a gene: 10. The CDR3 runs 15 residues. CDR3 bases: TGTGCCAGTAGCCCGGCAGCGGGAGGGAAGGATGAGCAGTTCTTC. The encoded protein is CASSPAAGGKDEQFF.

The count of this clone is one. The CDR3 is CASSRATSGGQFF. As DNA, the CDR3 is TGTGCCAGCAGCCGAGCTACTAGCGGAGGGCAGTTCTTC. The V call is TRBV5-6, the J call TRBJ2-1; 8 nucleotides match TRBD2. Trimming took 4 bases from V and 12 from J; bases not matched to a gene: 9. CDR1 is SGHDT, CDR2 YYEEEE, per germline. The CDR3 has 13 amino acids.

The gene calls are TRBV5-5 and TRBJ2-7; a weak D match, TRBD2 (5 bases). The CDR3 runs to 13 residues. Trimming took 5 bases from V and 6 from J, leaving 15 bases between them. Germline values: CDR1 SGHKS, CDR2 YYEKEE (reference sequence). This chain's CDR3 is CASRLPGVLEQYF. As DNA, the CDR3 is TGTGCCAGCAGACTCCCCGGGGTCCTCGAGCAGTACTTC.

The chain has TRBV29-1 and TRBJ1-1, with a weak D call TRBD1 (6 bases). Trimming removed 7 bases from V and 5 bases from J, with 11 bases in between. The CDR3 covers 11 residues. Germline CDR1 and CDR2: SQVTM and ANQGSEA. CDR3 sequence (DNA): TGCAGCGGAGGGGGAACAACTGAAGCTTTCTTT. Amino acid sequence: CSGGGTTEAFF.

The V and J genes are TRBV14 and TRBJ2-1; the D is unclear. Trimming took off 1 base at V and 6 bases at J, with 13 bases between the two ends. Looked up from germline, CDR1 is SGHDN and CDR2 is FVKESK. The CDR3 totals 15 residues. The CDR3 is CASSQVETGFNEQFF. The DNA of the CDR3 is TGTGCCAGCAGCCAAGTAGAGACTGGGTTCAATGAGCAGTTCTTC. The variable domain in full, with the rest retrieved from reference TRBV14 and TRBJ2-1, is EAGVTQFPSHSVIEKGQTVTLRCDPISGHDNLYWYRRVMGKEIKFLLHFVKESKQDESGMPNNRFLAERTGGTYSTLKVQPAELEDSGVYFCASSQVETGFNEQFFGPGTRLTVL.

The chain combines TRBV5-1 with TRBJ2-3; 7 nucleotides match TRBD2. Trimming cost V 6 bases and J 0 bases; bases outside gene matches: 7. The CDR3 runs 15 residues. CDR1 is SGHRS, CDR2 YFSETQ, per germline. The CDR3 region is CASTDGGRSTDTQYF. The CDR3 bases are TGCGCCAGCACCGACGGGGGGAGGAGCACAGATACGCAGTATTTT. The variable domain in full, completed from reference TRBV5-1 and TRBJ2-3, reads KAGVTQTPRYLIKTRGQQVTLSCSPISGHRSVSWYQQTPGQGLQFLFEYFSETQRNKGNFPGRFSGRQFSNSRSEMNVSTLELGDSALYLCASTDGGRSTDTQYFGPGTRLTVL.

J is TRBJ1-5 and V is TRBV10-1; 8 nucleotides line up with TRBD1. Germline CDR1 WNHNN, CDR2 SYGVQD (reference sequence). The junction had 16 bases not matched to a gene; V was cut back by 8 bases and J by 1 base. The CDR3 sequence is 18 residues long. In DNA form, the CDR3 reads TGCGCCAGCCCCCGACAGGGGCCTCGCCGGTGGAGCAATCAGCCCCAGCATTTT. Translated, it gives CASPRQGPRRWSNQPQHF.

The chain combines TRBV6-5 with TRBJ1-1; TRBD1 matches at 7 bases. The CDR3 totals 14 residues. Trimming cost V 8 bases and J 11 bases; bases outside gene matches: 17. Germline CDR1 and CDR2: MNHEY and SVGAGI. The DNA of the CDR3 is TGTGCCAGCGTCCCAGGGGGATCCTCCCAGGGGGCTTTCTTT. Amino acid sequence: CASVPGGSSQGAFF.

The chain has TRBV11-3 and TRBJ1-1; D is perhaps TRBD1 (6 bases). Germline values: CDR1 SGHNT, CDR2 YENEEA. This CDR3 has 15 amino acids. V was pared by 5 bases and J by 1 base, with 14 bases between. The CDR3 spells CASSPPRGQNTEAFF. Written as DNA, the CDR3 is TGTGCCAGCAGCCCCCCCAGGGGCCAGAACACTGAAGCTTTCTTT.

The chain uses TRBV24-1 and TRBJ2-3; D is perhaps TRBD2 (5 bases). CDR3 length: 15 amino acids. V lost 4 bases to trimming and J lost 2 bases, with 12 bases between them. Germline loops: CDR1 KGHDR, CDR2 SFDVKD. CDR3 coding DNA: TGTGCCACCAGTGACGGACGGAGGACCACAGATACGCAGTATTTT. Translating gives CATSDGRRTTDTQYF.

V is TRBV9 and J is TRBJ1-3; tentative D call: TRBD1 (5 bases). Trimming removed 2 bases at V and 2 bases at J, with 8 bases between. CDR1 is SGDLS and CDR2 is YYNGEE in the germline V gene. This CDR3 contains 14 residues. The CDR3 nucleotides read TGTGCCAGCAGCGTCGGGGGGGCTGGAAACACCATATATTTT. This translates into CASSVGGAGNTIYF.